This is a list of T cell receptor beta chains from one sample in a study of Ad26.COV2.S vaccination and SARS-CoV-2 variants. Assay used: immunoSEQ multiplex PCR; TCRdb lists only in-frame clones, some missing. The table includes 350,000 to 450,000 clones, approximately 85% detected once. This specimen consisted of peripheral blood, obtained in a trial of Ad26.COV2.S vaccine versus placebo. These TCRs come from a person between 18 and 59 years old who received the Ad26.COV2.S COVID-19 vaccine or a placebo. The CDR3 runs from the conserved cysteine through the conserved F or W. D genes are given only for firm matches. Expanded clones are given a class, and other clones once, few, many or no size at all.

TRBV7-2	NA	TRBJ1-2	once	CASSLGEGVGYTF	TGTGCCAGCAGCTTAGGGGAAGGGGTGGGCTACACCTTC
TRBV30	TRBD1	TRBJ2-7	NA	CAWTFTGQIVF	TGTGCCTGGACCTTTACGGGACAGATTGTATTC
TRBV7-2	NA	TRBJ1-3	NA	CASSPASSGNTIYF	TGTGCCAGCAGCCCAGCGAGCTCTGGAAACACCATATATTTT
TRBV19	TRBD2	TRBJ2-7	NA	CASSTVAGGPYEQYF	TGTGCCAGTAGTACCGTAGCGGGAGGGCCTTACGAGCAGTACTTC
TRBV5-4	TRBD1	TRBJ1-6	once	CASSLGGQILYNSPLHF	TGTGCCAGCAGCTTGGGGGGACAGATCCTTTATAATTCACCCCTCCACTTT
TRBV29-1	NA	TRBJ2-3	NA	CSVVWFRDGTDTQYF	TGCAGCGTTGTCTGGTTCAGGGACGGCACAGATACGCAGTATTTT
TRBV4-1	NA	TRBJ2-6	NA	CASSQELRGRGSGANVLTF	TGCGCCAGCAGCCAAGAGTTAAGGGGGAGAGGCTCTGGGGCCAACGTCCTGACTTTC
TRBV10-1	NA	TRBJ2-3	NA	CASSDWGRVTDTQYF	TGCGCCAGCAGTGACTGGGGCAGAGTCACAGATACGCAGTATTTT
TRBV5-1	TRBD2	TRBJ2-5	NA	CASSTGLVGGRETQYF	TGCGCCAGCAGCACGGGACTAGTAGGCGGACGCGAGACCCAGTACTTC
TRBV6-2/TRBV6-3	TRBD2	TRBJ2-3	few	CASSSSGATDTQYF	TGTGCCAGCAGTTCTAGCGGGGCCACAGATACGCAGTATTTT
TRBV5-1	TRBD1	TRBJ2-2	few	CASSLAGSGTVYGELFF	TGCGCCAGCAGCTTGGCCGGATCCGGGACAGTTTACGGGGAGCTGTTTTTT
TRBV10-2	TRBD1	TRBJ1-1	NA	CASRPGQGFTEAFF	TGCGCCAGCAGACCGGGACAGGGCTTCACTGAAGCTTTCTTT
TRBV5-1	TRBD1	TRBJ2-4	NA	CASSRAGTGQGGDQYF	TGCGCCAGCAGCCGAGCCGGGACAGGGCAGGGAGGGGATCAGTACTTC
TRBV6-2/TRBV6-3	NA	TRBJ1-2	NA	CASSYSAPANYGYTF	TGTGCCAGCAGTTACTCTGCGCCGGCTAACTATGGCTACACCTTC
TRBV19	NA	TRBJ1-1	NA	CASSISAGSRYEAFF	TGTGCCAGTAGTATCTCGGCGGGCAGTAGATATGAAGCTTTCTTT
TRBV6-5	NA	TRBJ2-7	once	CASSSTVRPYEQYF	TGTGCCAGCAGTTCGACAGTTCGCCCCTACGAGCAGTACTTC
TRBV6-1	TRBD2	TRBJ2-1	NA	CASREGLAAGVDQFF	TGTGCCAGCAGGGAAGGACTAGCGGCCGGCGTCGATCAGTTCTTC
TRBV11-2	TRBD1	TRBJ1-1	NA	CASSLTAGTVNEAFF	TGTGCCAGCAGCTTAACTGCCGGGACAGTTAATGAAGCTTTCTTT
TRBV10-3	NA	TRBJ2-5	NA	CAISESLETQYF	TGTGCCATCAGTGAGTCGTTAGAGACCCAGTACTTC
TRBV30	NA	TRBJ1-1	few	CAWTEVSAFF	TGTGCCTGGACCGAGGTCTCGGCTTTCTTT
TRBV10-1	NA	TRBJ2-3	once	CASSEADLTDTQYF	TGCGCCAGCAGTGAGGCAGACCTCACAGATACGCAGTATTTT
TRBV28	TRBD2	TRBJ2-4	NA	CASSLGIAGADENIQYF	TGTGCCAGCAGTTTGGGTATTGCGGGAGCGGACGAAAACATTCAGTACTTC
TRBV24-1	TRBD2	TRBJ2-7	NA	CATSDYGAGAFYEQYF	TGTGCCACCAGTGATTATGGAGCGGGAGCTTTCTACGAGCAGTACTTC
TRBV5-6	NA	TRBJ2-1	NA	CASSLDRRYNEQFF	TGTGCCAGCAGCTTGGACAGGCGATACAATGAGCAGTTCTTC
TRBV18	NA	TRBJ2-7	NA	CASSPGIYEQYF	TGTGCCAGCTCACCGGGGATCTACGAGCAGTACTTC
TRBV30	NA	TRBJ2-7	NA	CAWSSVNGGEQYF	TGTGCCTGGAGTTCTGTTAACGGAGGCGAGCAGTACTTC
TRBV5-4	TRBD2	TRBJ2-3	NA	CASSLPAGGVTDTQYF	TGTGCCAGCAGCTTGCCTGCGGGGGGAGTCACAGATACGCAGTATTTT
TRBV18	TRBD2	TRBJ2-5	NA	CASSPTSGGFDSVETQYF	TGTGCCAGCTCACCAACTAGCGGGGGTTTCGATTCGGTAGAGACCCAGTACTTC
TRBV4-1	NA	TRBJ2-2	NA	CASSQDRPLNTGELFF	TGCGCCAGCAGCCAAGACAGGCCTCTGAACACCGGGGAGCTGTTTTTT
TRBV10-1	NA	TRBJ2-2	once	CASSEDGGPGLANTGELFF	TGCGCCAGCAGTGAGGATGGGGGGCCGGGGTTGGCAAACACCGGGGAGCTGTTTTTT
TRBV7-9	TRBD1	TRBJ1-2	NA	CASSRPGEGAYGYTF	TGTGCCAGCAGCCGCCCCGGGGAGGGGGCCTATGGCTACACCTTC
TRBV2	NA	TRBJ1-1	NA	CASSEDAGTNTEAFF	TGTGCCAGCAGTGAAGACGCAGGGACGAACACTGAAGCTTTCTTT
TRBV23-1	NA	TRBJ1-5	NA	CASSREIGNQPQHF	TGCGCCAGCAGTCGAGAAATTGGTAATCAGCCCCAGCATTTT
TRBV25-1	NA	TRBJ2-5	NA	CASSEYGATGQYF	TGTGCCAGCAGTGAATATGGAGCAACAGGCCAGTACTTC
TRBV5-6	NA	TRBJ2-1	NA	CASSLQGLGYNEQFF	TGTGCCAGCAGCTTGCAGGGTCTGGGGTACAATGAGCAGTTCTTC
TRBV13	TRBD1	TRBJ1-6	few	CASSSGTGGSPLHF	TGTGCCAGCAGCTCCGGGACAGGGGGTTCACCCCTCCACTTT
TRBV18	TRBD1	TRBJ1-5	NA	CASSPATGRDQPQHF	TGTGCCAGCTCACCAGCGACAGGGAGGGACCAGCCCCAGCATTTT
TRBV7-9	TRBD2	TRBJ2-3	many	CASSLGALAAFTDTQYF	TGTGCCAGCAGCTTAGGGGCGCTAGCGGCATTCACAGATACGCAGTATTTT
TRBV23-1	TRBD1	TRBJ2-7	NA	CASSQSGGQVTYEQYF	TGCGCCAGCAGTCAATCGGGGGGACAGGTTACCTACGAGCAGTACTTC
TRBV7-2	TRBD2	TRBJ2-7	NA	CASSLTGSLAGLSYEQYF	TGTGCCAGCAGCTTAACAGGTTCGCTAGCGGGACTCTCCTACGAGCAGTACTTC
TRBV11-2	NA	TRBJ2-3	NA	CASSNSGRSTDTQYF	TGTGCCAGCAGCAACTCGGGACGTAGCACAGATACGCAGTATTTT
TRBV30	TRBD1	TRBJ1-4	NA	CAWSAGQVPTNEKLFF	TGTGCCTGGAGCGCGGGACAGGTACCAACTAATGAAAAACTGTTTTTT
TRBV11-2	TRBD1	TRBJ2-1	NA	CASTSGTGSYNEQFF	TGTGCCAGCACCTCCGGGACAGGGTCCTACAATGAGCAGTTCTTC
TRBV18	NA	TRBJ1-1	few	CASSQTEGTEAFF	TGTGCCAGCTCACAAACCGAGGGGACTGAAGCTTTCTTT
TRBV29-1	TRBD2	TRBJ2-1	NA	CSVELAGVYNEQFF	TGCAGCGTTGAGCTAGCGGGAGTCTACAATGAGCAGTTCTTC
TRBV18	NA	TRBJ1-5	once	CASSTERGSQHF	TGTGCCAGCTCGACGGAGCGGGGTTCCCAGCATTTT
TRBV2	NA	TRBJ2-7	NA	CASRGPYEQYF	TGTGCCAGCAGGGGCCCGTACGAGCAGTACTTC
TRBV6-6	TRBD1	TRBJ2-5	NA	CASSSSDRGETQYF	TGTGCCAGCAGTTCCTCGGACAGGGGGGAGACCCAGTACTTC
TRBV6-5	NA	TRBJ2-7	NA	CASRTPGAKDEQYF	TGTGCCAGCAGGACTCCAGGGGCGAAGGACGAGCAGTACTTC
TRBV6-2/TRBV6-3	NA	TRBJ1-5	once	CASSYSNPVYNQPQHF	TGTGCCAGCAGTTACTCGAATCCGGTTTACAATCAGCCCCAGCATTTT
TRBV19	TRBD2	TRBJ2-4	NA	CASAKSGLAGLAKNIQYF	TGTGCCAGTGCTAAATCGGGACTAGCGGGTTTAGCCAAAAACATTCAGTACTTC
TRBV6-5	NA	TRBJ2-7	NA	CASSRSSYEQYF	TGTGCCAGCTCTCGCTCCTCCTACGAGCAGTACTTC
TRBV6-2/TRBV6-3	NA	TRBJ2-5	NA	CASSYIPEGTQYF	TGTGCCAGCAGTTATATCCCGGAGGGGACCCAGTACTTC